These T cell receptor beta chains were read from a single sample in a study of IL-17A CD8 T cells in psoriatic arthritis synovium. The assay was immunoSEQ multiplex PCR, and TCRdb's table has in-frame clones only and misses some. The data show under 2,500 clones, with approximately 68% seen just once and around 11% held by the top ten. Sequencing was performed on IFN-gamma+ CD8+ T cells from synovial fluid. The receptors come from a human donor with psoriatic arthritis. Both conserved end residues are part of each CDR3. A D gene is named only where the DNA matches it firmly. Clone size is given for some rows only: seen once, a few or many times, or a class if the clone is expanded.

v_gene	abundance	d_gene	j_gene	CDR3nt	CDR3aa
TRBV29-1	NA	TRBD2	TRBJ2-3	TGCAGCGTCGAAGGGACTAGCGGGAGGGTAACAGATACGCAGTATTTT	CSVEGTSGRVTDTQYF
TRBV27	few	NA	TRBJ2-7	TGTGCCAGCAGTAGAAGTCCCTACGAGCAGTACTTC	CASSRSPYEQYF
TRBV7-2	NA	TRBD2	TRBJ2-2	TGTGCCAGCAGCTTGGCGCTAGCGGGAGACCCGAACACCGGGGAGCTGTTTTTT	CASSLALAGDPNTGELFF
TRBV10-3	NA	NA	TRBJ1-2	TGTGCCATCAAGAAAGGGGAGAGGTTTGAGGATGGCTACACCTTC	CAIKKGERFEDGYTF
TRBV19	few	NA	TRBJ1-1	TGTGCCAGTAGTGTCATTATGAACACTGAAGCTTTCTTT	CASSVIMNTEAFF
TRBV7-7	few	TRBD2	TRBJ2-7	TGTGCCAGCAGCGAACTAGCGGGAGTTGCTTACGAGCAGTACTTC	CASSELAGVAYEQYF
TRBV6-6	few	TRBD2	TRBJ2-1	TGTGCCAGCAGTTCGGGAGGGTTGAATGAGCAGTTCTTC	CASSSGGLNEQFF
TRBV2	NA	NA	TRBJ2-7	TGTGCCAGCAGTGGCATGTCCTCTCGCTACGAGCAGTACTTC	CASSGMSSRYEQYF
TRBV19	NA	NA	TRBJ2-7	TGTGCCAGTAGTATTACTATGGGGGCTGGCTACGAGCAGTACTTC	CASSITMGAGYEQYF
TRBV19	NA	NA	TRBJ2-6	TGTGCCAGTAGTATGGCACGGACCTCTGGGGCCAACGTCCTGACTTTC	CASSMARTSGANVLTF
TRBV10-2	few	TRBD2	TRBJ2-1	TGCGCCAGCGGCCCTAGCGGGGGGGAAAATGAGCAGTTCTTC	CASGPSGGENEQFF
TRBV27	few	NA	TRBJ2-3	TGTGCCAGCAGTTTCTTCGCGGGACCTGCAGCGGATACGCAGTATTTT	CASSFFAGPAADTQYF
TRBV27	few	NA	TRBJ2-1	TGTGCCAGCAGTCGAGTCCCTCAGGGATCAAGTGAGCAGTTCTTC	CASSRVPQGSSEQFF
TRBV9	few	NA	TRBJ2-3	TGTGCCAGCAGCGTAGCAACGGGACACACTACAGATACGCAGTATTTT	CASSVATGHTTDTQYF
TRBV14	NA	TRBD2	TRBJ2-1	TGTGCCAGCAGCCAAGTGTCTAGCGGGAGGGCCAATGAGCAGTTCTTC	CASSQVSSGRANEQFF
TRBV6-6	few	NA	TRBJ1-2	TGTCAAGTCGGGGGAACGTTCTATGGCTACACCTTC	CQVGGTFYGYTF
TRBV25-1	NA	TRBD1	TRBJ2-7	TGTGCCAGCAGTGGAGGACAGGGTTTTTGGGAGCAGTACTTC	CASSGGQGFWEQYF
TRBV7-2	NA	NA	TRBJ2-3	TGTGCCAGCAGCTTAGGCGGTATAGGTACGCAGTATTTT	CASSLGGIGTQYF
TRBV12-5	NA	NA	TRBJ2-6	TGTGCTAGTGGTTACCGAAATGCAGGACAAAGTCGGGCCAACGTCCTGACTTTC	CASGYRNAGQSRANVLTF
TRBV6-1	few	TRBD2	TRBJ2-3	TGTGCCAGCAGTGAAGCTCTAGCGGGAGCAGATACGCAGTATTTT	CASSEALAGADTQYF
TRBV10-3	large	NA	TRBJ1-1	TGTGCCATCAGTGACGAGGGGCTTGACACTGAAGCTTTCTTT	CAISDEGLDTEAFF
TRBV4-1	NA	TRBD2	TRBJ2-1	TGCGCCAGCAGCCCACCTAGCGGGCGGAACAATGAGCAGTTCTTC	CASSPPSGRNNEQFF
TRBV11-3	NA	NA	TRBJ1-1	TGTGCCAGCTTACCGGGACACCTGAACACTGAAGCTTTCTTT	CASLPGHLNTEAFF
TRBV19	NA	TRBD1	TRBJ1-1	TGTGCCAGTAGTATAGGGCAGGGACAGGGGTTAGCCAACACTGAAGCTTTCTTT	CASSIGQGQGLANTEAFF
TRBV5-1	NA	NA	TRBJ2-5	TGCGCCAGCAGCTCAGAGGGGACGCGAGAGACCCAGTACTTC	CASSSEGTRETQYF
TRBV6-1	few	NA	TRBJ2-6	TGTGCCGCTGGACCCGCGGCCAACGTCCTGACTTTC	CAAGPAANVLTF
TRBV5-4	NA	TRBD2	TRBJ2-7	TGTGCCAGCAGCGGGGAGGGACGGTCCCCCTACGAGCAGTACTTC	CASSGEGRSPYEQYF
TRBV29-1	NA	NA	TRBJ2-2	TGCAGCGTTGACCAAAACACCGGGGAGCTGTTTTTT	CSVDQNTGELFF
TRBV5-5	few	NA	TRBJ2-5	TGTGCCAGCAGCTTGGGAGGTCAGCATTGGGAGACCCAGTACTTC	CASSLGGQHWETQYF
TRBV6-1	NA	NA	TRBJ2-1	TGTGCCAGCAGTGAAGGGGTTATCTGGCAGTTCTTC	CASSEGVIWQFF
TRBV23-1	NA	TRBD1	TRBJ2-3	TGCGCCAGCAGCCCCAAGGTGGACAGGGTCACAGATACGCAGTATTTT	CASSPKVDRVTDTQYF
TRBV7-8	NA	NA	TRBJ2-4	TGTGCCAGCAGCTTAGAGGCAGGGTCCACCAAAAACATTCAGTACTTC	CASSLEAGSTKNIQYF
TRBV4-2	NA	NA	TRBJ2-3	TGTGCCAGCAGCGGGGCGGAGGTCACAGATACGCAGTATTTT	CASSGAEVTDTQYF
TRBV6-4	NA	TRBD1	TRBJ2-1	TGTGCCAGCAGTGAGGGACAGGGTGAGCAGTTCTTC	CASSEGQGEQFF
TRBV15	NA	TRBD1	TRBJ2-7	TGTGCCACCAGCAGAGATCCCCGCGACAGGGGGCTCTCCTACGAGCAGTACTTC	CATSRDPRDRGLSYEQYF
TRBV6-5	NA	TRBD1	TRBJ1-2	TGTGCCAGCAGTATGGACAGGGGGTTAGGCTATGGCTACACCTTC	CASSMDRGLGYGYTF
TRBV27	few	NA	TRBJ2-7	TGTGCCAGCAGTTTCACTAGTCAGTACGAGCAGTACTTC	CASSFTSQYEQYF
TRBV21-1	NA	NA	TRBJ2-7	TGTGCCAAGAGAGCATCGTACGAGCAGTACTTC	CAKRASYEQYF
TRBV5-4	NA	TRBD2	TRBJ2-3	TGTGCCAGCAGCTCACTAGCGGGAGGGCCTACAGATACGCAGTATTTT	CASSSLAGGPTDTQYF
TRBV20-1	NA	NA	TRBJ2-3	TGCAGTGCTAGAGGGGGAGATACGCAGTATTTT	CSARGGDTQYF
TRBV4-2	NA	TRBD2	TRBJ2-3	TGTGCCAGCAGCCAAGTGTTAGCGGGAGGGTCTGGGACAGATACGCAGTATTTT	CASSQVLAGGSGTDTQYF
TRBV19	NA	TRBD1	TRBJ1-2	TGTGCCAGTAGTATAGGTATAAGTCGAGGACAGGGACTTGATGGCTACACCTTC	CASSIGISRGQGLDGYTF
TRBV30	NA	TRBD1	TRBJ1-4	TGTGCCTGGAGTTTCGGGACAGTTGCAACTAATGAAAAACTGTTTTTT	CAWSFGTVATNEKLFF
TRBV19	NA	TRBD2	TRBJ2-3	TGTGCCAGTAGTGTATCTCTCGGGACTATTTTCACAGATACGCAGTATTTT	CASSVSLGTIFTDTQYF
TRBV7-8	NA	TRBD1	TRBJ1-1	TGTGCCAGCAGCTTAGAAACAGGGGTGAACACTGAAGCTTTCTTT	CASSLETGVNTEAFF
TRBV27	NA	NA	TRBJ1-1	TGTGCCAGCAGTTTATTTGCAGGTAGAAACACTGAAGCTTTCTTT	CASSLFAGRNTEAFF
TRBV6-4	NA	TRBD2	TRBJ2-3	TGTGCCAGCAGTGACTCACTAGCGGGAGGTTCAGATACGCAGTATTTT	CASSDSLAGGSDTQYF
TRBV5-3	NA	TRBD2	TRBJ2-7	TGTGCCAGCAGCTTGGGACTAACCAGGCACGAGCAGTACTTC	CASSLGLTRHEQYF
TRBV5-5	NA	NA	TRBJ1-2	TGTGCCAGCAGCTGGGACACGAAGTGGGTTGATGGCTACACCTTC	CASSWDTKWVDGYTF
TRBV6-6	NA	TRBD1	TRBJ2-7	TGTGCCAGCAGCTTGGACAGGTTAACCTACGAGCAGTACTTC	CASSLDRLTYEQYF
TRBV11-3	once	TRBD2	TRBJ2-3	TGTGCCAGCAGCACCCGGACTAGCGGAAGCACAGATACGCAGTATTTT	CASSTRTSGSTDTQYF
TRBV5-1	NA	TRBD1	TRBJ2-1	TGCGCCAGCAGCTTGGCCCTTCTAAGGACAGGGGATGAGCTGGTTCACAATGAGCAGTTCTTC	CASSLALLRTGDELVHNEQFF